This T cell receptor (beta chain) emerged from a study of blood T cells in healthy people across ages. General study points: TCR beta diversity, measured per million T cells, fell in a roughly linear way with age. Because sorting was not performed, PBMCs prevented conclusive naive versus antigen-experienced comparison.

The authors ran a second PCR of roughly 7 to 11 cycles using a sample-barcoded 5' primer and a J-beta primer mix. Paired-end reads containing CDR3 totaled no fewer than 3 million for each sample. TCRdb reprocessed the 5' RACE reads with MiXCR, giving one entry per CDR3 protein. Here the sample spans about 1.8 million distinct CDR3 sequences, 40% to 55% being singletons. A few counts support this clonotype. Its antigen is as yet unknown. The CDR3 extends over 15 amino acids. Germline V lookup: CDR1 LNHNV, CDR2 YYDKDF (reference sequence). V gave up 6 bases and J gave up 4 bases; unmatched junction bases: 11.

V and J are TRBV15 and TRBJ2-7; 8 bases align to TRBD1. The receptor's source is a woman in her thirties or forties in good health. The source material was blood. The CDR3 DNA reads TGTGCCACCAGTCCTAGACAGGGGTCATTGTACGAGCAGTACTTC. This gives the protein CATSPRQGSLYEQYF.